Each of the 13 T cell receptor beta chains below was sequenced from the same sample in a study of T cells in Graves' hyperthyroidism and ophthalmopathy (dated by TCRdb to the late 2010s). Libraries were built with multiplex PCR. The run used an Illumina HiSeq 2000. The TCR beta CDR3 regions were amplified from the RNA transcripts. A first-round RT-PCR of the TCR CDR3 used the HTBI primer set with the Qiagen OneStep RT-PCR kit. TCRdb reworked the public reads: Q25 trimming with fastp, MiXCR clone assembly, productive beta chains retained. Records with the same CDR3 protein are collapsed into one entry carrying the most frequent genes and DNA. The sample yields about 350,000 distinct CDR3 sequences; 15% to 20% were counted once. About 16% of the sample is held by the ten biggest clonotypes. Specimen: blood. Every receptor here comes from a woman aged 40 to 49 with Graves' ophthalmopathy.

This chain joins TRBV20-1 and TRBJ1-1; unclear D gene. CDR3 length: 13 residues. The germline V and J ends were trimmed by 0 bases and 4 bases, with 9 bases remaining between them. Germline V gene data show CDR1 as DFQATT and CDR2 as SNEGSKA (reference sequence). The CDR3 bases are TGCAGTGCTAGAGATGAAGGGAGCACTGAAGCTTTCTTT. Its protein product is CSARDEGSTEAFF.

This clonotype was seen at least ten times. The V and J genes are TRBV27 and TRBJ2-7; D is perhaps TRBD1 or TRBD2 (6 bases each). The CDR3 sequence is 14 residues long. The germline V and J ends were trimmed by 5 bases and 2 bases, with 13 bases remaining between them. In germline, CDR1 is MNHEY, CDR2 SMNVEV (reference sequence). In DNA, the CDR3 is TGTGCCAGCAGTCGGGGGCACCAACCCTACGAGCAGTACTTC. This translates into CASSRGHQPYEQYF.

This clonotype was detected many times. The chain joins TRBV20-1 to TRBJ2-7; 11 nucleotides agree with TRBD2. The CDR3 contains 13 residues. CDR1 DFQATT and CDR2 SNEGSKA come from the germline V gene (reference sequence). Trimming at V came to 6 bases and at J to 6 bases, leaving 7 bases not matched to a gene. The CDR3 DNA sequence: TGCAGTGCCATGACTAGCGGGACTTCCGAGCAGTACTTC. This encodes CSAMTSGTSEQYF.

This clonotype was seen at least ten times. The genes are TRBV7-9 and TRBJ1-1; 9 nucleotides align to TRBD1. Germline values: CDR1 SEHNR, CDR2 FQNEAQ (reference sequence). With 3 bases clipped from V and 0 bases from J, the junction kept 11 bases outside the gene matches. The CDR3 runs to 18 residues. The DNA for the CDR3 is TGTGCCAGCAGCTTCTTTTACAGGGGGCTCGTTATGAACACTGAAGCTTTCTTT. This sequence encodes CASSFFYRGLVMNTEAFF.

This clonotype was observed many times. V gene TRBV7-3 combines with J gene TRBJ1-2, with D hard to call. The V end was cut by 0 bases, the J end by 6 bases, with 20 bases between. Germline CDR1 is SGHTA and CDR2 is FQGTGA. The CDR3 is made up of 17 amino acids. DNA for the CDR3: TGTGCCAGCAGCTTAACGAGCGGCAGGTCACCCGGGGATGGCTACACCTTC. Amino acid sequence: CASSLTSGRSPGDGYTF.

This clonotype was picked up many times. The V call is TRBV24-1, the J call TRBJ2-7; 7 bases map to TRBD2. Germline V CDR1 and CDR2: KGHDR, SFDVKD. The CDR3 length is 13 residues. J gave up 4 bases and V 4 bases, and 3 bases lay outside the gene matches. As DNA, the CDR3 is TGTGCCACCAGTGACCCCGGGAGGTACGAGCAGTACTTC. Residues: CATSDPGRYEQYF.

This clonotype was counted at least ten times. DNA for the CDR3: TGCAGCGGTTCCTTTAACCTCGGTTTTTGGCGCGCGGAGAACACCGGGGAGCTGTTTTTT. Translated, it gives CSGSFNLGFWRAENTGELFF. The chain couples TRBV29-1 to TRBJ2-2, with D unresolved. Germline-derived CDR1 and CDR2 are SQVTM and ANQGSEA. V was trimmed by 7 bases and J by 1 base, leaving 31 bases between them. The CDR3 runs to 20 residues.

This chain joins TRBV7-9 and TRBJ2-5; D may correspond to TRBD1 or TRBD2 (5 bases each). Germline CDR1 is SEHNR and CDR2 is FQNEAQ (reference sequence). Trimming left V 6 bases short and J 2 bases short, with 13 bases between. This CDR3 region has 14 residues. The CDR3 loop is CASRSRGPQETQYF. CDR3 nucleotides: TGTGCCAGCAGATCCCGGGGCCCTCAAGAGACCCAGTACTTC. Combining the CDR3 with reference TRBV7-9 and TRBJ2-5 gives the whole variable domain DTGVSQNPRHKITKRGQNVTFRCDPISEHNRLYWYRQTLGQGPEFLTYFQNEAQLEKSRLLSDRFSAERPKGSFSTLEIQRTEQGDSAMYLCASRSRGPQETQYFGPGTRLLVL.

This clonotype was detected many times. The CDR3 protein is CSALDTSSYEQYF. For the CDR3, the DNA is TGCAGCGCCCTGGACACGAGCTCCTACGAGCAGTACTTC. The chain is built from TRBV29-1 and TRBJ2-7; D perhaps matches TRBD1 (5 bases). The CDR3 consists of 13 residues. The V and J ends lost 7 bases and 0 bases respectively, with 13 bases between them. The germline V gene has CDR1 SQVTM and CDR2 ANQGSEA.

V is TRBV2 and J is TRBJ1-2; D remains ambiguous. V gave up 5 bases and J gave up 7 bases, with 11 bases separating them. This CDR3 has 12 amino acids. Germline loops: CDR1 SNHLY, CDR2 FYNNEI. The CDR3 protein is CASSRDTGGYTF. CDR3 coding DNA: TGTGCCAGCAGTCGAGACACCGGTGGCTACACCTTC.

This clonotype was counted many times. The V and J genes are TRBV20-1 and TRBJ2-5, with 13 nucleotides matching TRBD2. V trimming: 5 bases; J trimming: 4 bases; junction bases outside the gene matches: 4. The germline gives CDR1 DFQATT, CDR2 SNEGSKA (reference sequence). The CDR3 length is 14 residues. CDR3 sequence reads: CSAGTSGTRETQYF. The CDR3 DNA sequence: TGCAGTGCTGGGACTAGCGGGACACGAGAGACCCAGTACTTC.

This clonotype was detected many times. One junction end disagrees with the germline gene, perhaps due to a read error. The chain joins TRBV19 to TRBJ2-7, with 7 bases identical to TRBD2. This CDR3 contains 13 residues. CDR1 is LNHDA and CDR2 is SQIVND in the germline V gene (reference sequence). This CDR3 reads CASSIETSYEQYF. The CDR3 region has the DNA TGTGCCAGTAGTATAGAGACTAGCTACGAACAGTACTTC.

At least ten counts were recorded for this clonotype. The rearrangement joins TRBV7-3 to TRBJ2-5; D tentatively fits TRBD1 or TRBD2 (5 bases each). V lost 8 bases and J 5 bases, leaving 15 bases between the germline ends. The CDR3 contains 13 residues. From germline, CDR1 is SGHTA and CDR2 FQGTGA. The CDR3 loop reads CASGPGRGETQYF. The DNA of the CDR3 is TGTGCCAGCGGTCCGGGGCGAGGGGAGACCCAGTACTTC.